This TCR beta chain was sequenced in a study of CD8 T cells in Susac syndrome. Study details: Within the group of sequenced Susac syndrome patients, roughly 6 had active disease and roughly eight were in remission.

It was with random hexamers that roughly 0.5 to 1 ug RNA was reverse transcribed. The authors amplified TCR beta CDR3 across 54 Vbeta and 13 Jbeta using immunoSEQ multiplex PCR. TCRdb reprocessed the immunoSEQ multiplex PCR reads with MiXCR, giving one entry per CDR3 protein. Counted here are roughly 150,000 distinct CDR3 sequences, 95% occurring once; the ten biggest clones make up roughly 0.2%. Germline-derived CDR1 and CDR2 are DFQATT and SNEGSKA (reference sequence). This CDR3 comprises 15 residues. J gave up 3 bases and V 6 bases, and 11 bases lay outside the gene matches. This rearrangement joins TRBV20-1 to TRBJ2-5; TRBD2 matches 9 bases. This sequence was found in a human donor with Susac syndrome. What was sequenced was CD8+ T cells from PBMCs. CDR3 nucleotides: TGCAGTGCCTGGACCCGATTAGCGGGAGAAGAGACCCAGTACTTC. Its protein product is CSAWTRLAGEETQYF.